This T cell receptor (beta chain) is drawn from a study of T cell changes during pregnancy in multiple sclerosis. The data were produced by immunoSEQ multiplex PCR, yet TCRdb's version contains in-frame clones alone and is incomplete. Among approximately 49,000 clones listed, around 94% were seen once. Germline V gene data show CDR1 as LGHNT and CDR2 as FRNRAP. CDR3 length: 14 residues. The germline V and J ends were trimmed by 7 bases and 0 bases, with 12 bases remaining between them. The sample holds one count of this clone. The sample consisted of CD4+ T cells from peripheral blood mononuclear cells, taken in the second trimester of pregnancy. The TCR sequence derives from a female donor in good health, enrolled as a control in a pregnancy study. The chain is built from TRBV12-5 and TRBJ1-1; D call uncertain. CDR3 nucleotides: TGTGCTAGTGACCGGGTCGAGTTGAACACTGAAGCTTTCTTT. Translation gives CASDRVELNTEAFF.